A single T cell receptor (beta chain) is shown here with its context. Its target is unknown. This entry is derived from a study of regulatory T cells in long-lasting Graves disease. Study findings and constraints: Gene preferences differed: TRBV28, TRBJ1-2, TRBJ2-5 in persistent cases.

In building TCR beta libraries, iRepertoire HTBI primers were used together with Arm-PCR of CDR3 regions. TCRdb re-called the multiplex PCR reads through MiXCR, storing one row per CDR3 protein. The sample shows about 470,000 distinct CDR3 sequences, roughly 20% of them seen only once. The V and J ends lost 0 bases and 3 bases, in that order; junction bases with no gene match: 6. The V gene's germline CDR1 is SGDLS and CDR2 YYNGEE. CDR3 length equals 16 residues. Time point: persistent/refractory GD, antithyroid drugs over 5 years with positive TRAb. The TCR library was made from RNA extracted from PBMCs. American Thyroid Association guidelines served as the basis for diagnosing Graves' disease.

The chain joins TRBV9 to TRBJ2-7; 10 bases fit TRBD1. Sequenced here: peripheral blood mononuclear cells (PBMCs), sampled when the disease was refractory, from a patient treated with antithyroid drugs. The sequence was collected from a female donor with Graves disease. DNA for the CDR3: TGTGCCAGCAGCGTAGCGGGACAGGGGTCAAACTACGAGCAGTACTTC. This encodes CASSVAGQGSNYEQYF.